This T cell receptor (beta chain) was retrieved from a study of response to subunit inactivated influenza vaccine. One entry per CDR3 protein, called by TCRdb with MiXCR from the RT-PCR reads. The table records roughly 650,000 distinct CDR3 sequences, around 13% of them present only once. Regarding the study as a whole: The authors proposed limited new T cell recruitment per seasonal influenza vaccination.

The germline V gene has CDR1 SGHVS and CDR2 FNYEAQ. The CDR3 contains 14 residues. V lost 4 bases to trimming and J lost 2 bases; unmatched junction nucleotides: 3. Of note for this clonotype: Its cognate antigen is unknown.

The sample consisted of PBMCs from blood, taken less than 15 days before vaccination. This TCR came from a man aged 50 to 59 who received an inactivated influenza vaccine. V and J are TRBV7-6 and TRBJ2-7, with 9 positions matching TRBD1. The CDR3 loop reads CASSWDREAYEQYF. CDR3 sequence (DNA): TGTGCCAGCAGCTGGGACAGGGAGGCCTACGAGCAGTACTTC.